This TCR beta chain stems from a study of blood T cell repertoires in COVID-19. Here immunoSEQ multiplex PCR was the method, and the copy in TCRdb shows in-frame clones only, minus some. The data hold about 44,000 clones, with roughly 88% observed a single time. Per germline, CDR1 MNHEY and CDR2 SMNVEV (reference sequence). This CDR3 has 15 amino acids. V shed 5 bases and J shed 0 bases, with 12 bases lying between them. The clonotype was recovered from a woman in her forties with acute or convalescent COVID-19. The gene calls are TRBV27 and TRBJ2-3, with D perhaps TRBD2 (6 bases). The material sequenced was peripheral blood. The CDR3 is CASSRGGASTDTQYF. CDR3 DNA: TGTGCCAGCAGTCGTGGCGGGGCTAGCACAGATACGCAGTATTTT.